Listed here are 32 T cell receptor beta chains from one sample, sequenced in a study of liver allograft versus peripheral blood T cells. Study as a whole: Recipients' peripheral blood supplied the T cell receptor repertoires against which those in transplanted livers were compared.

MiXCR, run by TCRdb on the reads, gives a single entry per CDR3 protein. Of around 9,000 distinct CDR3 sequences in the sample, 19% were seen once. These receptors were collected from a human patient who had a liver transplant. The graft donor may be the source of some T cells.

A few counts support this clonotype. The chain has TRBV9 and TRBJ2-7; no firm D call. Germline lookup yields CDR1 SGDLS and CDR2 YYNGEE. The CDR3 length is 13 residues. Trimming took 4 bases from V and 3 from J, leaving 11 bases between them. CDR3 nucleotide sequence: TGTGCCAGCAGCCCCGGCGGCGACTACGAGCAGTACTTC. Its protein product is CASSPGGDYEQYF.

The rearrangement links TRBV14 to TRBJ1-1; 7 positions agree with TRBD1. The CDR3 has 18 amino acids. The J segment lost 0 bases and the V segment lost 0 bases, leaving 10 bases of the junction unmatched. CDR1 is SGHDN and CDR2 is FVKESK in the germline V gene. CDR3 region: CASSQDRAGGAMNTEAFF. The CDR3 DNA sequence: TGTGCCAGCAGCCAAGATAGGGCAGGGGGGGCCATGAACACTGAAGCTTTCTTT.

By share, this clonotype ranks as medium-sized. The chain couples TRBV6-6 to TRBJ1-1, with TRBD1 as a possible D gene (6 bases). The CDR3 consists of 15 residues. The V end lost 6 bases, the J end lost 5 bases, and 19 bases lay between the germline ends. In germline, CDR1 is MNHNY, CDR2 SVGAGI (reference sequence). For the CDR3, the DNA is TGTGCCAGCAGCACAACCGACAGGCTAGGGACTGAAGCTTTCTTT. Translating gives CASSTTDRLGTEAFF.

This clonotype is medium-sized by share. This chain uses TRBV6-6 with TRBJ1-1; 8 bases fit TRBD1. With 4 bases clipped from V and 1 base from J, the junction kept 5 bases outside the gene matches. The CDR3 sequence is 15 residues long. Germline loops: CDR1 MNHNY, CDR2 SVGAGI (reference sequence). The CDR3 sequence: CASSFGTGPNTEAFF. The CDR3 region has the DNA TGTGCCAGCAGTTTCGGGACAGGACCGAACACTGAAGCTTTCTTT.

This clonotype was observed a handful of times. The chain combines TRBV20-1 with TRBJ1-6, with D possibly TRBD1 on 6 matching bases. Germline-derived CDR1 and CDR2 are DFQATT and SNEGSKA (reference sequence). With 5 bases removed from V and 7 bases from J, the gap between germline ends came to 18 bases. The CDR3 loop spans 15 amino acids. The CDR3 spells CSALRPGHKNSPLHF. DNA for the CDR3: TGCAGTGCTCTCAGGCCGGGACATAAAAATTCACCCCTCCACTTT.

The J gene is TRBJ2-3, the V gene TRBV12-3 or TRBV12-4; 8 nucleotides line up with TRBD2. The CDR3 is 16 residues long. The V and J ends lost 3 bases and 2 bases, in that order; junction bases with no gene match: 7. The CDR3 nucleotides read TGTGCCAGCAGTTTCTTGCGCGGGGGGTTCACAGATACGCAGTATTTT. As protein: CASSFLRGGFTDTQYF.

This chain connects TRBV12-3 or TRBV12-4 to TRBJ1-2, with 7 positions matching TRBD1. The ends lost 8 bases at V and 6 bases at J; junction bases unmatched: 6. CDR3 length: 12 amino acids. CDR3: CASGQGGNGYTF. CDR3 in DNA: TGTGCCAGCGGCCAGGGGGGAAATGGCTACACCTTC.

This clonotype was seen more than once but under ten times. V gene TRBV7-3 combines with J gene TRBJ2-7, with D perhaps TRBD1 or TRBD2 (5 bases each). CDR1 SGHTA and CDR2 FQGTGA come from the germline V gene. The CDR3 consists of 14 residues. V was clipped by 6 bases and J by 3 bases, with 15 bases between them. CDR3: CASSPTPGSYEQYF. The CDR3 nucleotides read TGTGCCAGCAGTCCCACCCCAGGGAGCTACGAGCAGTACTTC.

A few counts support this clonotype. This chain uses TRBV24-1 with TRBJ2-3; no clear D gene. CDR1 is KGHDR, CDR2 SFDVKD, per germline. This CDR3 contains 14 residues. Trimming shortened V by 9 bases and J by 2 bases, and 14 bases separated the two germline ends. The CDR3 protein is CATLKHNVTDTQYF. The CDR3 bases are TGTGCCACCTTGAAACACAATGTCACAGATACGCAGTATTTT.

The rearrangement links TRBV3-1 to TRBJ1-2; 7 bases line up with TRBD1. The CDR3 sequence is 18 residues long. The germline gives CDR1 LGHDT, CDR2 YNNKEL (reference sequence). The V and J ends lost 4 bases and 4 bases, in that order; junction bases with no gene match: 18. The DNA of the CDR3 is TGTGCCAGCAGCCCTACAGGGGCCCAGTCCTCCGCCGGCTATGGCTACACCTTC. Translating it yields CASSPTGAQSSAGYGYTF.

The sample holds a few counts of this clonotype. The chain joins TRBV9 to TRBJ1-3; 10 nucleotides line up with TRBD1. The germline CDR1 and CDR2 sequences are SGDLS and YYNGEE. V was clipped by 4 bases and J by 0 bases; unmatched bases: 7. The CDR3 is 17 amino acids. CDR3 sequence reads: CASSPGQGHHSGNTIYF. The DNA of the CDR3 is TGTGCCAGCAGCCCGGGACAGGGGCATCACTCTGGAAACACCATATATTTT.

V and J are TRBV27 and TRBJ1-1, with TRBD1 matching over 8 bases. V dropped 4 bases and J dropped 1; count of bases not matched to a gene: 5. Germline V gene lookup returns CDR1 MNHEY and CDR2 SMNVEV (reference sequence). CDR3 length equals 15 residues. For the CDR3, the DNA is TGTGCCAGCAGTTCGTCCGGGACAGGGAACACTGAAGCTTTCTTT. It is translated as CASSSSGTGNTEAFF.

The chain joins TRBV10-3 to TRBJ1-2, with D possibly TRBD1 on 5 matching bases. The germline V and J ends were trimmed by 2 bases and 12 bases, with 19 bases remaining between them. Germline values: CDR1 ENHRY, CDR2 SYGVKD. This CDR3 is 14 amino acids long. DNA for the CDR3: TGTGCCATCAGTGAGGGGGTTTCTAGGTGGGACCACACCTTC. It is translated as CAISEGVSRWDHTF.

By frequency in the sample, this clonotype is medium-sized (0.01 to 0.1%). The rearrangement joins TRBV6-6 to TRBJ2-1; 9 bases align to TRBD2. The CDR3 runs to 15 residues. V was clipped by 6 bases and J by 10 bases; unmatched bases: 13. The germline V gene has CDR1 MNHNY and CDR2 SVGAGI (reference sequence). CDR3 protein: CASSPSGGSWNEQFF. CDR3 nucleotide sequence: TGTGCCAGCAGCCCCAGCGGGGGGTCCTGGAACGAGCAGTTCTTC.

The chain is built from TRBV27 and TRBJ1-1; D is ambiguous. V lost 1 base, J lost 6 bases, and 6 bases lay in between. The CDR3 sequence is 12 residues long. Per germline, CDR1 MNHEY and CDR2 SMNVEV (reference sequence). Here the CDR3 reads CASSLLGSEAFF. CDR3 coding DNA: TGTGCCAGCAGTTTATTGGGATCTGAAGCTTTCTTT.

The chain combines TRBV6-6 with TRBJ2-1; unclear D gene. Germline CDR1 and CDR2: MNHNY and SVGAGI (reference sequence). The ends were cut back, 8 bases at V and 6 bases at J, with 11 bases in the middle. The length of the CDR3 is 12 residues. CDR3 amino acids: CASRTALNEQFF. CDR3 in DNA: TGTGCCAGCCGCACTGCCCTCAATGAGCAGTTCTTC.

The chain carries TRBV12-3 or TRBV12-4 and TRBJ2-7; 9 nucleotides align to TRBD2. V shed 3 bases, J shed 2 bases, and the junction held 5 bases outside the gene matches. The CDR3 is 15 residues long. The CDR3 spells CASSFPAGGTYEQYF. In DNA form, the CDR3 reads TGTGCCAGCAGTTTTCCGGCGGGGGGGACCTACGAGCAGTACTTC.

The chain carries TRBV6-5 and TRBJ1-6; unclear D gene. The CDR3 is made up of 12 amino acids. Trimming pared 6 bases from V and 6 bases from J, leaving 6 bases between. The germline V gene has CDR1 MNHEY and CDR2 SVGAGI. The CDR3 sequence: CASSTINSPLHF. CDR3 sequence (DNA): TGTGCCAGCAGCACAATTAATTCACCCCTCCACTTT.

This clonotype appeared many times. This CDR3 is CASSWNKNTEAFF. CDR3 bases: TGTGCCAGCAGTTGGAACAAGAACACTGAAGCTTTCTTT. The rearrangement uses TRBV6-5 and TRBJ1-1; D ambiguous. Trimming shortened V by 4 bases and J by 1 base, and 7 bases separated the two germline ends. Germline assignment: CDR1 MNHEY and CDR2 SVGAGI. The CDR3 has 13 residues.

On this clonotype: This may be a read error, as it is one base from a much larger clone. The chain is built from TRBV29-1 and TRBJ1-1; D not resolved. The V gene lost 7 bases and the J gene lost 5 bases, with 11 bases spanning the gap. The V gene's germline CDR1 is SQVTM and CDR2 ANQGSEA. This CDR3 region has 11 residues. Here the CDR3 reads CSAGVETEAFF. The CDR3 DNA reads as TGCAGCGCTGGCGTGGAAACTGAAGCTTTCTTT. Filled out from reference TRBV29-1 and TRBJ1-1, the complete variable domain reads SAVISQKPSRDICQRGTSLTIQCQVDSQVTMMFWYRQQPGQSLTLIATANQGSEATYESGFVIDKFPISRPNLTFSTLTVSNMSPEDSSIYLCSAGVETEAFFGQGTRLTVV.

This clonotype has just a few counts. The chain joins TRBV14 to TRBJ2-7; D unresolved. The CDR3 extends over 13 amino acids. V was trimmed by 1 base and J by 6 bases, leaving 10 bases between them. Germline V gives CDR1 SGHDN, CDR2 FVKESK. As DNA, the CDR3 is TGTGCCAGCAGCCAAGCTCCCCTCGGCGAGCAGTACTTC. It encodes CASSQAPLGEQYF.

This clonotype qualifies as medium-sized. V usage is TRBV10-3 and J usage is TRBJ1-2; 7 positions match TRBD1. After removal of 0 bases from V and 2 bases from J, the junction contained 3 bases not matched to a gene. This CDR3 has 15 amino acids. CDR1 and CDR2 (germline): ENHRY, SYGVKD. The DNA of the CDR3 is TGTGCCATCAGTGAGTCCGAGGGGGCGAACTATGGCTACACCTTC. This gives the protein CAISESEGANYGYTF.

The chain carries TRBV27 and TRBJ2-1, with D possibly TRBD1 on 6 matching bases. The CDR3 extends over 17 amino acids. CDR1 and CDR2 (germline): MNHEY, SMNVEV (reference sequence). Trimming pared 0 bases from V and 2 bases from J, leaving 14 bases between. The chain's CDR3 is CASSLSLYRDPYNEQFF. The CDR3 nucleotides are TGTGCCAGCAGTTTATCTCTATACAGGGATCCCTACAATGAGCAGTTCTTC.

This clonotype was seen many times. J is TRBJ2-7 and V is TRBV12-5; 7 bases map to TRBD2. The germline V gene encodes CDR1 LGHNT and CDR2 FRNRAP. The CDR3 totals 14 residues. V was clipped by 1 base and J by 5 bases; unmatched bases: 5. CDR3 DNA: TGTGCTAGTGGTTTGGGGCTAGCGGTCGACGAGCAGTACTTC. Translating it yields CASGLGLAVDEQYF.

Regarding this clonotype: The DNA is left out, because the CDR3 cannot be placed on it with certainty; the CDR3 is given as TCRdb lists it. This chain joins TRBV7-5 and TRBJ2-2; TRBD2, as called in the table, went unchecked against the DNA. TRBV7-5 is shown as a pseudogene. The CDR3 is 19 amino acids in total, end residues counted. The CDR3 is CISVPAALDTEGRTGELFF.

This clonotype is medium-sized in the sample. The CDR3 is CASSSPRPNTEAFF. In nucleotides, the CDR3 is TGTGCCAGCAGCTCCCCCAGACCGAACACTGAAGCTTTCTTT. This chain links TRBV13 with TRBJ1-1; D gene uncertain. V was cut by 4 bases and J by 1 base, with 10 bases left in between. The CDR3 is made up of 14 amino acids. CDR1 and CDR2 from the germline V gene are PRHDT and FYEKMQ (reference sequence).

This rearrangement joins TRBV9 to TRBJ2-7, with 12 bases aligning to TRBD1. Germline CDR1 and CDR2: SGDLS and YYNGEE. Losses at the gene ends were 3 bases for V and 2 bases for J; bases not matched to a gene: 3. The CDR3 runs to 15 residues. CDR3 amino acids: CASSGRDRGPYEQYF. As DNA, the CDR3 is TGTGCCAGCAGCGGCCGGGACAGGGGGCCCTACGAGCAGTACTTC.

This clonotype was seen a few times. The rearrangement joins TRBV20-1 to TRBJ2-3, with unresolved D. Trimming stripped 4 bases from V and 11 bases from J, with 19 bases between. The CDR3 is 13 residues long. Germline CDR1 reads DFQATT; CDR2 reads SNEGSKA (reference sequence). The chain's CDR3 is CSAIIRASIRQYF. The CDR3 bases are TGCAGTGCTATAATCCGAGCTAGTATAAGGCAGTATTTT.

This clonotype was detected ten times or more. The chain couples TRBV7-9 to TRBJ1-4; perhaps TRBD1 as D (6 bases). The germline V and J ends were trimmed by 3 bases and 8 bases, with 25 bases remaining between them. CDR1 and CDR2 (germline): SEHNR, FQNEAQ (reference sequence). The CDR3 spans 18 residues. CDR3 protein: CASSFRTESPNHNEKLFF. The CDR3 nucleotides read TGTGCCAGCAGCTTTCGGACAGAAAGCCCCAACCACAACGAAAAACTGTTTTTT.

This clonotype turned up a few times. The gene calls are TRBV7-9 and TRBJ2-1; D is possibly TRBD2 (6 bases). This CDR3 is 15 amino acids long. The germline V gene has CDR1 SEHNR and CDR2 FQNEAQ (reference sequence). V lost 2 bases and J lost 7, with 15 bases in between. CDR3 bases: TGTGCCAGCAGCTTAAGAGCGGGCGTTAAGAATGAGCAGTTCTTC. Translating gives CASSLRAGVKNEQFF.

Relative to its sample, this clonotype is medium-sized. V and J are TRBV7-2 and TRBJ1-6; D remains unclear. Trimming took 5 bases from V and 4 from J, leaving 9 bases between them. CDR3 length: 14 residues. The germline CDR1 and CDR2 sequences are SGHTA and FQGNSA. CDR3 residues: CASSPRIYNSPLHF. In DNA form, the CDR3 reads TGTGCCAGCAGCCCCCGGATTTATAATTCACCCCTCCACTTT. Looking up the rest from reference TRBV7-2 and TRBJ1-6 gives the full variable domain: GAGVSQSPSNKVTEKGKDVELRCDPISGHTALYWYRQSLGQGLEFLIYFQGNSAPDKSGLPSDRFSAERTGGSVSTLTIQRTQQEDSAVYLCASSPRIYNSPLHFGNGTRLTVT.

This clonotype showed up just a few times. V usage is TRBV5-4 and J usage is TRBJ1-1; D is ambiguous. The germline V and J ends were trimmed by 4 bases and 7 bases, with 8 bases remaining between them. The CDR3 has 11 residues. Germline assignment: CDR1 SGHNT and CDR2 YYREEE (reference sequence). The CDR3 reads CASSPESEAFF. The CDR3 region has the DNA TGTGCCAGCAGCCCTGAGAGTGAAGCTTTCTTT.